This T cell receptor (beta chain) was observed in a study of beta chain features in type 1 diabetes. Across the whole study: There was similarity between patients and healthy donors in age, gender and cell yields.

The length of the CDR3 is 11 residues. Trimming took off 9 bases at V and 5 bases at J, with 10 bases between the two ends. Germline V gene data show CDR1 as ENHRY and CDR2 as SYGVKD. In its sample, this clone was seen a few times. A single heparinised blood sample, averaging approximately 110 mL, was obtained per donor. Sorting that relied on CD45RO/CCR7/CD25/CD127/CD95/CD27 yielded CD4+ naive, central memory, regulatory and stem cell-like memory cells. Since all of the isolated RNA was reverse transcribed, expressed TCRB transcripts were what got sequenced. TCRdb's copy holds only in-frame clones and misses some; the assay was immunoSEQ multiplex PCR. The sample yields 450,000 or so clones, over 9.5% seen once.

The rearrangement links TRBV10-3 to TRBJ2-5; D not certain. This clonotype originated in a woman aged 18-35 years in good health. Sequencing was done on a sample of naive CD4+ T cells from blood. CDR3 region: CAIREMETQYF. CDR3 in DNA: TGTGCCATAAGAGAGATGGAGACCCAGTACTTC.